This entry is about one TCR beta chain. Other DNA sequences from this sample encode an identical CDR3 as well. This CDR3 is built from 13 residues. CDR1 is LNHDA and CDR2 is SQIVND in the germline V gene (reference sequence). Trimming pared 1 base from V and 2 bases from J, leaving 6 bases between. The data are from a study of shared clonotypes between healthy human individuals. The test was conducted at deep level. Sequencing was performed with immunoSEQ multiplex PCR; in TCRdb, only in-frame clones are kept and a portion is missing. Of 1,400,000 or so clones listed, 97% to 99% are singletons. The V gene is TRBV19, the J gene TRBJ2-7; TRBD1 is a possible D gene (5 bases). This clonotype was obtained from a man in his thirties or forties in good health. What was sequenced was naive CD4+ T cells sorted from blood. As for subset: CD45RA+ positively selected. CDR3 amino acids: CASSIGTTYEQYF. CDR3 DNA: TGTGCCAGTAGTATAGGGACAACCTACGAGCAGTACTTC.